The 13 T cell receptor beta chains below come from one sample, sequenced in a study of T cell responses to AZD1222 COVID-19 vaccine. The data were produced by immunoSEQ multiplex PCR, yet TCRdb's version contains in-frame clones alone and is incomplete. The sample yields around 160,000 clones, about 93% seen once. The specimen was peripheral blood, collected on day 0 of AZD1222 vaccination. The receptors derive from an adult in good health.

The chain carries TRBV2 and TRBJ1-6; D gene ambiguous. This CDR3 contains 14 residues. V was cut by 6 bases and J by 6 bases, with 12 bases left in between. CDR1 is SNHLY and CDR2 is FYNNEI in the germline V gene. The CDR3 DNA follows: TGTGCCAGCAGCCAACAAGAGGTTAATTCACCCCTCCACTTT. Translation gives CASSQQEVNSPLHF.

The chain employs TRBV6-5 and TRBJ2-7, with D hard to call. Trimming left V 0 bases short and J 4 bases short, with 10 bases between. The CDR3 has 14 residues. Germline V gene lookup returns CDR1 MNHEY and CDR2 SVGAGI. The CDR3 DNA reads TGTGCCAGCAGTTACTCCCCAGAACGTTACGAGCAGTACTTC. It encodes CASSYSPERYEQYF.

The CDR3 here is CASSPGTGGPEQYF. The CDR3 bases are TGTGCCAGCTCACCAGGAACAGGGGGCCCCGAGCAGTACTTC. V usage is TRBV18 and J usage is TRBJ2-7; the match to TRBD1 covers 9 bases. V dropped 2 bases and J dropped 6; count of bases not matched to a gene: 5. The germline V gene encodes CDR1 KGHSH and CDR2 LQKENI. This CDR3 has 14 residues. The full variable domain, completed using reference TRBV18 and TRBJ2-7, is NAGVMQNPRHLVRRRGQEARLRCSPMKGHSHVYWYRQLPEEGLKFMVYLQKENIIDESGMPKERFSAEFPKEGPSILRIQQVVRGDSAAYFCASSPGTGGPEQYFGPGTRLTVT.

The V gene is TRBV3-1 (or the pseudogene TRBV3-2), the J gene TRBJ2-2; D ambiguous. CDR1 and CDR2 (germline): LGHDT, YNNKEL (reference sequence). V dropped 4 bases and J dropped 3 bases, with 3 bases sitting between them. This CDR3 has 12 amino acids. The CDR3 DNA sequence: TGTGCCAGCAGCCTAGACACCGGGGAGCTGTTTTTT. It yields the protein CASSLDTGELFF.

This clone was seen once. The genes are TRBV6-6 and TRBJ2-3; no clear D gene. Germline CDR1 is MNHNY and CDR2 is SVGAGI (reference sequence). Trimming took 8 bases from V and 5 from J, leaving 14 bases between them. The CDR3 is 13 residues long. CDR3 protein: CASLPHLGDTQYF. The CDR3 bases are TGTGCCAGCCTCCCACATCTCGGAGATACGCAGTATTTT.

This chain joins TRBV19 and TRBJ2-3; D may be TRBD2 (7 bases). This CDR3 is built from 14 residues. Germline assignment: CDR1 LNHDA and CDR2 SQIVND (reference sequence). The V and J ends lost 4 bases and 4 bases respectively, with 12 bases between them. The CDR3 region has the DNA TGTGCCAGTAGTACCCGGGGGGCCCCAGATACGCAGTATTTT. As protein: CASSTRGAPDTQYF.

This chain joins TRBV5-5 and TRBJ1-5; D remains unclear. The CDR3 sequence is 16 residues long. Germline V gives CDR1 SGHKS, CDR2 YYEKEE (reference sequence). Trimming took 0 bases from V and 2 from J, leaving 12 bases between them. The DNA for the CDR3 is TGTGCCAGCAGCTTGGGTATGGCGAGCGGCAATCAGCCCCAGCATTTT. Residues: CASSLGMASGNQPQHF.

The V and J genes are TRBV4-1 and TRBJ1-2; weak D call: TRBD1 (5 bases). CDR1 is MGHRA, CDR2 YSYEKL, per germline. Trimming removed 0 bases from V and 5 bases from J, with 16 bases in between. This CDR3 is 16 amino acids long. The CDR3 sequence: CASSQEGGGYAYGYTF. DNA of the CDR3: TGCGCCAGCAGCCAAGAGGGCGGGGGATATGCGTATGGCTACACCTTC.

This chain connects TRBV7-6 to TRBJ2-5; possibly TRBD1 or TRBD2 for D (5 bases each). This CDR3 spans 14 amino acids. Trimming took 2 bases from V and 0 from J, leaving 7 bases between them. The germline V gene encodes CDR1 SGHVS and CDR2 FNYEAQ. The CDR3 reads CASSLRGDQETQYF. The CDR3 DNA reads TGTGCCAGCAGCTTACGGGGCGACCAAGAGACCCAGTACTTC.

V gene TRBV18 combines with J gene TRBJ2-3; TRBD1 is a possible D gene (6 bases). The CDR3 has 15 residues. Between the trimmed V and J ends, which lost 1 base and 1 base, there was a span of 9 bases. The germline V gene encodes CDR1 KGHSH and CDR2 LQKENI. CDR3 nucleotides: TGTGCCAGCTCACCACAAAACAGGGGCACAGATACGCAGTATTTT. Residues: CASSPQNRGTDTQYF.

A single count supports this clone. The rearrangement joins TRBV9 to TRBJ2-2; 10 positions match TRBD2. The CDR3 extends over 16 amino acids. CDR1 and CDR2 (germline): SGDLS, YYNGEE. Trimming took 4 bases from V and 1 from J; bases not matched to a gene: 4. The CDR3 is CASSLGLAENTGELFF. The CDR3 DNA follows: TGTGCCAGCAGCCTCGGACTAGCGGAGAACACCGGGGAGCTGTTTTTT.

V and J are TRBV7-2 and TRBJ2-1; unclear D gene. The CDR3 consists of 14 residues. Germline loops: CDR1 SGHTA, CDR2 FQGNSA. V lost 5 bases and J lost 6, with 14 bases in between. The chain's CDR3 is CASSPSGRGNEQFF. The CDR3 DNA is TGTGCCAGCAGCCCATCCGGGCGAGGCAATGAGCAGTTCTTC.

The V call is TRBV9, the J call TRBJ1-5, with D perhaps TRBD1 (6 bases). Germline V CDR1 and CDR2: SGDLS, YYNGEE. The CDR3 runs to 15 residues. Trimming left V 0 bases short and J 5 bases short, with 12 bases between. In DNA form, the CDR3 reads TGTGCCAGCAGCGTAGAGGGGGACCTCTATCAGCCCCAGCATTTT. As protein: CASSVEGDLYQPQHF.